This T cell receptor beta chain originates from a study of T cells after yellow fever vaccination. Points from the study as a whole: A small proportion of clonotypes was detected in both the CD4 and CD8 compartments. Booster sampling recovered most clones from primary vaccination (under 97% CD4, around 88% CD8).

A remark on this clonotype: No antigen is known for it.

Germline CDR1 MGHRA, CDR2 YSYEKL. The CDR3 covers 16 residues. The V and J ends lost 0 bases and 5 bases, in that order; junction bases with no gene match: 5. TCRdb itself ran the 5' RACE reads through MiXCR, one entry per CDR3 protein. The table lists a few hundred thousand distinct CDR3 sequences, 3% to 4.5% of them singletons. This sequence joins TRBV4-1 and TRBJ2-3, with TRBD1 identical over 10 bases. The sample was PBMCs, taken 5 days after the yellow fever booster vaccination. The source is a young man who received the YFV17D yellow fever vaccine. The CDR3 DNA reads TGCGCCAGCAGCCAAGACGACAGGGGGCAGAGAGATACGCAGTATTTT. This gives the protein CASSQDDRGQRDTQYF.